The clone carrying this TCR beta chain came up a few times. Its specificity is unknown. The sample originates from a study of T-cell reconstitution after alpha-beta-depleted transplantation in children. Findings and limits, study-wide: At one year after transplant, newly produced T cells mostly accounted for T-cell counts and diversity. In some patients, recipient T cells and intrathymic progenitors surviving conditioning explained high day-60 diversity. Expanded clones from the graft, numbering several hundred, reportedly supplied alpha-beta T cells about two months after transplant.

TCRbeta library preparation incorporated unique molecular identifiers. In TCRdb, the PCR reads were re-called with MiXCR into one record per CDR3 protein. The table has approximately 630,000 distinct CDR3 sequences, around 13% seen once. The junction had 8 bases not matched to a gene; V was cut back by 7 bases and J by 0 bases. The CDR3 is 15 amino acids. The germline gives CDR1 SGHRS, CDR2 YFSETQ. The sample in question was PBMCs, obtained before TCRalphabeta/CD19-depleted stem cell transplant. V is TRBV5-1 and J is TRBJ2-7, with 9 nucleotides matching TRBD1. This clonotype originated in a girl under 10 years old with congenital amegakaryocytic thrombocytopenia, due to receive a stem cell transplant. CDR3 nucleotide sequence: TGCGCCAGCTTTTTTGGGACAGGGTCCTCCTACGAGCAGTACTTC. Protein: CASFFGTGSSYEQYF. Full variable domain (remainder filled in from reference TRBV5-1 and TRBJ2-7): KAGVTQTPRYLIKTRGQQVTLSCSPISGHRSVSWYQQTPGQGLQFLFEYFSETQRNKGNFPGRFSGRQFSNSRSEMNVSTLELGDSALYLCASFFGTGSSYEQYFGPGTRLTVT.